A selection of T cell receptor beta chains follows, all from one sample in a study of blood T cell repertoires in COVID-19. Here immunoSEQ multiplex PCR was the method, and the copy in TCRdb shows in-frame clones only, minus some. The sample comprises roughly 280,000 clones, more than 85% of which are singletons, and about 3.5% rests with the top ten. The sequencing sample was made of peripheral blood. The receptors were gathered from a man between 18 and 35 years old with active or convalescent COVID-19. Each CDR3 is given with its conserved first and last residue. The order of the fields is D gene, clone size, V gene, J gene, CDR3 DNA, CDR3 protein. A D gene is named only where the DNA matches it firmly. Only some rows state a clone size, as once, few, many or a class for expanded clones.

>.|.|TRBV3-1/TRBV3-2|TRBJ2-1
TGTGCCAGCAGCCGATCCTCAGAGGGCGGGGGCCTCTACAATGAGCAGTTCTTC
CASSRSSEGGGLYNEQFF
>TRBD1|.|TRBV19|TRBJ2-7
TGTGCCAGTAGTGTTGACAGGGGGTCCTACGAGCAGTACTTC
CASSVDRGSYEQYF
>TRBD1|.|TRBV5-4|TRBJ1-2
TGTGCCAGCAGCTTGGCCGGGACAGGGGTAGATCGGGATGGCTACACCTTC
CASSLAGTGVDRDGYTF
>TRBD1|.|TRBV30|TRBJ1-1
TGTGCCTGGACTACAGGGGGACCCGACGCTTTCTTT
CAWTTGGPDAFF
>TRBD1|.|TRBV7-8|TRBJ1-4
TGTGCCAGCAGGCCGGGACAGGGGGGGACTAATGAAAAACTGTTTTTT
CASRPGQGGTNEKLFF
>.|.|TRBV6-1|TRBJ1-2
TGTGCCAGCAGCGAAAACCTACTTGACGGCCGCGGGGGAGTCAGTGGCTACACCTTC
CASSENLLDGRGGVSGYTF
>TRBD2|.|TRBV4-1|TRBJ2-5
TGCGCCAGCAGCCAAGACGGGAGGTCCCGAGAGACCCAGTACTTC
CASSQDGRSRETQYF
>.|.|TRBV11-3|TRBJ2-2
TGTGCCAGCAGCTCCCCTGGGGGCTTGAGCACCGGGGAGCTGTTTTTT
CASSSPGGLSTGELFF
>TRBD2|.|TRBV30|TRBJ2-3
TGTGCCTGGAGCTACGGGGGGGGAGATACGCAGTATTTT
CAWSYGGGDTQYF
>TRBD1|.|TRBV30|TRBJ1-1
TGTGCCTGGACCCGAGGACAGGGCTGGACTGAAGCTTTCTTT
CAWTRGQGWTEAFF
>.|.|TRBV11-3|TRBJ2-5
TGTGCCAGCAGCGTCGGGAAGACCCAGTACTTC
CASSVGKTQYF
>.|.|TRBV19|TRBJ2-7
TGTGCCAGTAGTAGAGCAGGGACCTACGAGCAGTACTTC
CASSRAGTYEQYF
>.|.|TRBV5-1|TRBJ2-3
TGCGCCAGCAGCCCCTTCACAGATACGCAGTATTTT
CASSPFTDTQYF
>TRBD1|.|TRBV6-1|TRBJ1-3
TGTGCCAGCAGTGATCGACAGGGGACTGGAAACACCATATATTTT
CASSDRQGTGNTIYF
>.|.|TRBV2|TRBJ2-5
TGTGCCAGCAGTACAAACCAACTAACAGGAGCTGTCCAGTACTTC
CASSTNQLTGAVQYF
>.|.|TRBV9|TRBJ2-2
TGTGCCAGCAGCGTAGTGGCCTTTACCGGGGAGCTGTTTTTT
CASSVVAFTGELFF
>.|.|TRBV4-1|TRBJ1-4
TGCGCCAGCAGCCAAGGCCCGACAGAAAAACTGTTTTTT
CASSQGPTEKLFF
>.|.|TRBV30|TRBJ2-1
TGTGCCTGGAATAGCATGGGGAGCTCCTACAATGAGCAGTTCTTC
CAWNSMGSSYNEQFF
>TRBD1|.|TRBV5-4|TRBJ1-6
TGTGCCAGCAGAAGGACGGGACAGGGGAATTCACCCCTCCACTTT
CASRRTGQGNSPLHF
>TRBD2|.|TRBV24-1|TRBJ2-1
TGTGCCCCGGAAAATGAGTGTGCGGGGGAGATGGCCTACAATGAGCAGTTCTTC
CAPENECAGEMAYNEQFF
>.|once|TRBV2|TRBJ1-5
TGTGCCAGCATACGGGAGAAAGGTCAGCCCCAGCATTTT
CASIREKGQPQHF
>.|.|TRBV15|TRBJ2-7
TGTGCCACCAGCAGAGGCCGGAGGGGGACTACCGCGTCCTACGAGCAGTACTTC
CATSRGRRGTTASYEQYF
>.|.|TRBV27|TRBJ2-1
TGTGCCAGCAGTTTCGAGCGGCCCGTATACAATGAGCAGTTCTTC
CASSFERPVYNEQFF
>.|.|TRBV5-5|TRBJ2-1
TGTGCCAGCAGCATCATGAGAGCCGGGAATGAGCAGTTCTTC
CASSIMRAGNEQFF
>.|.|TRBV30|TRBJ1-4
TGTGCCTGGAGTGGGCGGGGGATAGCTAATGAAAAACTGTTTTTT
CAWSGRGIANEKLFF
>.|.|TRBV4-3|TRBJ1-1
TGCGCCAGCAGCCAAGTTAACCCCAGGGAGGACACTGAAGCTTTCTTT
CASSQVNPREDTEAFF
>.|once|TRBV5-5|TRBJ2-6
TGTGCCAGCAGCTCCCGGGGTTCTGGGGCCAACGTCCTGACTTTC
CASSSRGSGANVLTF
>TRBD1|.|TRBV3-1/TRBV3-2|TRBJ2-7
TGTGCCAGCAGCCAAGCCGGGACAGGGTGGCACGAGCAGTACTTC
CASSQAGTGWHEQYF
>TRBD2|once|TRBV6-2/TRBV6-3|TRBJ2-5
TGTGCCAGCAGTACTAGCGGGGGGCAAGAGACCCAGTACTTC
CASSTSGGQETQYF
>.|.|TRBV6-1|TRBJ1-5
TGTGCCAGCAGGGAACCGGGACATCCATATAGCAATCAGCCCCAGCATTTT
CASREPGHPYSNQPQHF